The 21 T cell receptor beta chains presented below share a single source sample, sequenced in a study of cytomegalovirus exposure and HLA in healthy donors. Primers included in the PCR were 60 Vbeta and 13 Jbeta primers. Profiled with immunoSEQ multiplex PCR; TCRdb holds only in-frame clones, not every one. The sample holds 150,000 to 200,000 clones; approximately 80% are singletons and the top ten take about 1%. The sequenced sample consisted of PBMCs. These receptor sequences come from a woman aged 40 to 50 in good health and CMV-seronegative.

V and J are TRBV7-6 and TRBJ2-1, with 7 bases matching TRBD2. Unmatched junction bases numbered 3, after V lost 0 bases and J lost 7 bases. This CDR3 spans 14 amino acids. Germline CDR1 reads SGHVS; CDR2 reads FNYEAQ. The CDR3 region is CASSLAGGHNEQFF. The CDR3, as DNA: TGTGCCAGCAGCTTAGCGGGAGGGCATAATGAGCAGTTCTTC. The full variable domain, its missing parts supplied by reference TRBV7-6 and TRBJ2-1, is GAGVSQSPRYKVTKRGQDVALRCDPISGHVSLYWYRQALGQGPEFLTYFNYEAQQDKSGLPNDRFSAERPEGSISTLTIQRTEQRDSAMYRCASSLAGGHNEQFFGPGTRLTVL.

The chain couples TRBV27 to TRBJ1-4; no firm D call. CDR1 is MNHEY, CDR2 SMNVEV, per germline (reference sequence). V was trimmed by 0 bases and J by 0 bases, leaving 5 bases between them. This CDR3 has 15 amino acids. CDR3 loop: CASSLSITTNEKLFF. The CDR3 nucleotides are TGTGCCAGCAGTTTATCCATCACAACTAATGAAAAACTGTTTTTT.

J is TRBJ2-1 and V is TRBV28, with TRBD1 matching over 11 bases. The CDR3 loop spans 15 amino acids. The J segment lost 9 bases and the V segment lost 6 bases, leaving 10 bases of the junction unmatched. Germline CDR1 reads MDHEN; CDR2 reads SYDVKM. In DNA form, the CDR3 reads TGTGCCAGCAGCCCCTCGGGACAGGGGGTGGGTGAGCAGTTCTTC. Amino acid sequence: CASSPSGQGVGEQFF.

The sample holds one count of this clone. The V and J genes are TRBV7-2 and TRBJ2-7, with 8 bases matching TRBD1. From germline, CDR1 is SGHTA and CDR2 FQGNSA. The CDR3 spans 14 residues. After removal of 5 bases from V and 2 bases from J, the junction contained 5 bases not matched to a gene. The CDR3 DNA sequence: TGTGCCAGCAGCCAGGACAGGGTGACCTACGAGCAGTACTTC. Its translation is CASSQDRVTYEQYF. Supplemented by reference TRBV7-2 and TRBJ2-7, the full variable domain reads GAGVSQSPSNKVTEKGKDVELRCDPISGHTALYWYRQSLGQGLEFLIYFQGNSAPDKSGLPSDRFSAERTGGSVSTLTIQRTQQEDSAVYLCASSQDRVTYEQYFGPGTRLTVT.

This clone has more than one count but fewer than ten. V usage is TRBV25-1 and J usage is TRBJ1-2; D might be TRBD1 (5 bases). This CDR3 comprises 14 residues. V was pared by 8 bases and J by 2 bases, with 15 bases between. Germline lookup yields CDR1 MGHDK and CDR2 SYGVNS. Here the CDR3 reads CASGPGRTNYGYTF. CDR3 in DNA: TGTGCCAGCGGGCCCGGCCGGACAAACTATGGCTACACCTTC.

This sequence joins TRBV7-2 and TRBJ2-3; 8 nucleotides line up with TRBD2. Germline V lookup: CDR1 SGHTA, CDR2 FQGNSA. This CDR3 comprises 14 residues. V gave up 2 bases and J gave up 10 bases; unmatched junction bases: 8. For the CDR3, the DNA is TGTGCCAGCAGCTTATCCGGGCGGGAGGATTCGCAGTATTTT. This gives the protein CASSLSGREDSQYF.

This clone was found once. The rearrangement uses TRBV9 and TRBJ2-7; 12 bases line up with TRBD2. Looked up from germline, CDR1 is SGDLS and CDR2 is YYNGEE. The junction had 1 base not matched to a gene; V was cut back by 0 bases and J by 3 bases. There are 15 residues in the CDR3. Here the CDR3 DNA reads TGTGCCAGCAGCGTAGAACTAGCGGGAGGCTACGAGCAGTACTTC. Translated: CASSVELAGGYEQYF.

The V and J genes are TRBV29-1 and TRBJ2-7; 8 bases are shared with TRBD1. Trimming at V came to 7 bases and at J to 6 bases, leaving 14 bases not matched to a gene. The CDR3 runs to 14 residues. CDR1 and CDR2 (germline): SQVTM, ANQGSEA. This chain's CDR3 is CSAQRAQGAGEQYF. The CDR3 DNA reads as TGCAGCGCTCAACGTGCCCAGGGGGCGGGCGAGCAGTACTTC.

The chain has TRBV9 and TRBJ2-1; D may be TRBD2 (5 bases). Germline V lookup: CDR1 SGDLS, CDR2 YYNGEE. Trimming pared 4 bases from V and 7 bases from J, leaving 21 bases between. The length of the CDR3 is 16 residues. CDR3 sequence: CASSPRTTSLSNEQFF. The CDR3 bases are TGTGCCAGCAGCCCACGAACTACTAGTTTGTCAAATGAGCAGTTCTTC. Complete variable domain (other parts from reference TRBV9 and TRBJ2-1): DSGVTQTPKHLITATGQRVTLRCSPRSGDLSVYWYQQSLDQGLQFLIQYYNGEERAKGNILERFSAQQFPDLHSELNLSSLELGDSALYFCASSPRTTSLSNEQFFGPGTRLTVL.

This chain joins TRBV10-3 and TRBJ2-5, with 9 bases lining up with TRBD2. Germline V gives CDR1 ENHRY, CDR2 SYGVKD. The CDR3 is made up of 16 amino acids. V dropped 2 bases and J dropped 4; count of bases not matched to a gene: 8. For the CDR3, the DNA is TGTGCCATCAGTGAGGGATTAGCGGGAGAGGGAGAGACCCAGTACTTC. Its translation: CAISEGLAGEGETQYF.

This clone has a single count. The chain uses TRBV5-1 and TRBJ1-1, with D possibly TRBD1 on 6 matching bases. Trimming took off 3 bases at V and 0 bases at J, with 9 bases between the two ends. The CDR3 is 14 amino acids. CDR1 is SGHRS and CDR2 is YFSETQ in the germline V gene. The CDR3, as DNA: TGCGCCAGCAGCTGGGACATCCTGAACACTGAAGCTTTCTTT. Translating gives CASSWDILNTEAFF.

This rearrangement joins TRBV28 to TRBJ2-1; 7 nucleotides line up with TRBD2. J was trimmed by 7 bases and V by 7 bases; bases with no gene match: 10. Germline CDR1 is MDHEN and CDR2 is SYDVKM. The CDR3 covers 14 residues. The CDR3 spells CASNSQAGRNEQFF. Here the CDR3 DNA reads TGTGCCAGCAACAGCCAAGCGGGACGGAATGAGCAGTTCTTC.

The chain employs TRBV5-1 and TRBJ1-5; a weak D match, TRBD1 (6 bases). Trimming removed 3 bases at V and 3 bases at J, with 7 bases between. Germline-derived CDR1 and CDR2 are SGHRS and YFSETQ. The CDR3 runs 13 residues. CDR3 in DNA: TGCGCCAGCAGCTGGGACATCAATCAGCCCCAGCATTTT. It yields the protein CASSWDINQPQHF.

The chain joins TRBV19 to TRBJ2-3; no clear D gene. This CDR3 region has 14 residues. Looked up from germline, CDR1 is LNHDA and CDR2 is SQIVND (reference sequence). Trimming removed 0 bases at V and 3 bases at J, with 7 bases between. The CDR3 reads CASSIDGPTDTQYF. In DNA form, the CDR3 reads TGTGCCAGTAGTATAGATGGCCCGACAGATACGCAGTATTTT.

This chain links TRBV10-3 with TRBJ2-1; possibly TRBD2 for D (6 bases). V was trimmed by 10 bases and J by 2 bases, leaving 18 bases between them. This CDR3 has 15 residues. CDR1 and CDR2 (germline): ENHRY, SYGVKD. The chain's CDR3 is CATGLARGTYNEQFF. As DNA, the CDR3 is TGTGCCACCGGTCTAGCGCGCGGAACCTACAATGAGCAGTTCTTC.

V is TRBV4-1 and J is TRBJ1-2, with 7 nucleotides matching TRBD1. The CDR3 extends over 17 amino acids. J lost 4 bases, V lost 1 base, and 12 bases had no gene match. Germline V lookup: CDR1 MGHRA, CDR2 YSYEKL. CDR3 DNA: TGCGCCAGCAGCCAAGCTCCCGGGACAGCCCCGGGCTATGGCTACACCTTC. Translation: CASSQAPGTAPGYGYTF.

This clone was counted between two and nine times. This sequence joins TRBV7-2 and TRBJ1-1; 7 nucleotides match TRBD1. Trimming at V came to 5 bases and at J to 4 bases, leaving 10 bases not matched to a gene. Germline V gene lookup returns CDR1 SGHTA and CDR2 FQGNSA. This CDR3 contains 15 residues. CDR3 in DNA: TGTGCCAGCAGCCTAAGGACAGGCATAGTCACTGAAGCTTTCTTT. Amino acid sequence: CASSLRTGIVTEAFF. The full variable domain, in which reference TRBV7-2 and TRBJ1-1 provide the parts outside the CDR3, is GAGVSQSPSNKVTEKGKDVELRCDPISGHTALYWYRQSLGQGLEFLIYFQGNSAPDKSGLPSDRFSAERTGGSVSTLTIQRTQQEDSAVYLCASSLRTGIVTEAFFGQGTRLTVV.

The chain combines TRBV9 with TRBJ2-2; 8 positions match TRBD2. This CDR3 comprises 15 residues. Trimming took 1 base from V and 4 from J; bases not matched to a gene: 3. The germline CDR1 and CDR2 sequences are SGDLS and YYNGEE. CDR3 bases: TGTGCCAGCAGCGTAATCGGGAGGGCCACCGGGGAGCTGTTTTTT. Translating gives CASSVIGRATGELFF.

This chain joins TRBV19 and TRBJ2-3; D ambiguous. V lost 3 bases, J lost 9 bases, and 7 bases lay in between. Germline CDR1 reads LNHDA; CDR2 reads SQIVND (reference sequence). This CDR3 has 11 residues. The CDR3 loop is CASSIFGTQYF. CDR3 DNA: TGTGCCAGTAGTATTTTCGGGACGCAGTATTTT.

The chain recombines TRBV7-9 with TRBJ2-7; 9 nucleotides line up with TRBD1. From germline, CDR1 is SEHNR and CDR2 FQNEAQ (reference sequence). This CDR3 comprises 16 residues. CDR3 protein: CSGSRGNPGQGGEQYF. The CDR3 bases are TGTTCCGGGAGTAGGGGTAACCCGGGACAGGGAGGCGAGCAGTACTTC.

The chain recombines TRBV5-6 with TRBJ2-7; 14 bases align to TRBD2. The CDR3 is 15 amino acids. J was trimmed by 6 bases and V by 4 bases; bases with no gene match: 6. Germline CDR1 is SGHDT and CDR2 is YYEEEE. The CDR3 DNA reads TGTGCCAGCAGCCCGGGACTAGCGGGAGTTGCCGAGCAGTACGTC. It encodes CASSPGLAGVAEQYV.